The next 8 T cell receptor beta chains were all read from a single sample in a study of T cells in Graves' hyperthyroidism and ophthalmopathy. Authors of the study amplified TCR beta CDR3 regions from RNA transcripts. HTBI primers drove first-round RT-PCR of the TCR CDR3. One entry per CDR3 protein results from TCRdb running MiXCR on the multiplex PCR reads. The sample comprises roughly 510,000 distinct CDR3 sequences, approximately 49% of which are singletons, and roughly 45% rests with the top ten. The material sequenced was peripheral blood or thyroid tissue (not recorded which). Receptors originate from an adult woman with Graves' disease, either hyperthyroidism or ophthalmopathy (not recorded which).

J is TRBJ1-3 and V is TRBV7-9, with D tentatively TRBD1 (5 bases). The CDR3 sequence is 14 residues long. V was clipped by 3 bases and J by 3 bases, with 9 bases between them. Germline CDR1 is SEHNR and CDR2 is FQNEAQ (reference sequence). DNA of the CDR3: TGTGCCAGCAGCTTCAAACAGGATGGAAACACCATATATTTT. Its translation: CASSFKQDGNTIYF.

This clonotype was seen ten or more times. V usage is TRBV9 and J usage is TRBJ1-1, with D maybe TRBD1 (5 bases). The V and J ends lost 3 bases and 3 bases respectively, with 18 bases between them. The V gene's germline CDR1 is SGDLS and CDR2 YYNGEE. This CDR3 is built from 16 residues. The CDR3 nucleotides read TGTGCCAGCAGCGCAGAAAGGGGCTGGGGCGACACTGAAGCTTTCTTT. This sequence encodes CASSAERGWGDTEAFF.

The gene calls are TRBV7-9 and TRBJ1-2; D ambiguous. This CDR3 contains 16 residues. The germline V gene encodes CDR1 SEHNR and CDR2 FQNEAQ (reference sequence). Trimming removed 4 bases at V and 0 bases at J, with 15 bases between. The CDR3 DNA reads TGTGCCAGCAGCTACCTCACTCAGAATTCTAACTATGGCTACACCTTC. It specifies CASSYLTQNSNYGYTF.

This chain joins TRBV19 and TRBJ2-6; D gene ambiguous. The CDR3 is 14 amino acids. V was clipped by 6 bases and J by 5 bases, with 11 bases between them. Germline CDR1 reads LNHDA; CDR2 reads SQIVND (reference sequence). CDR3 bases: TGTGCCAGTAGCCCTCTAAATAGGGCCAACGTCCTGACTTTC. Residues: CASSPLNRANVLTF.

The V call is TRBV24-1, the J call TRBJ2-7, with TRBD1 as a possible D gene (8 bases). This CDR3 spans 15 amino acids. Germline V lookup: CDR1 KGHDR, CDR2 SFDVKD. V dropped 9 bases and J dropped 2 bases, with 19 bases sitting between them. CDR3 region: CATEGGTGRTYEQYF. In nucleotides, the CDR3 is TGTGCCACCGAGGGGGGGACAGGTCGTACCTACGAGCAGTACTTC.

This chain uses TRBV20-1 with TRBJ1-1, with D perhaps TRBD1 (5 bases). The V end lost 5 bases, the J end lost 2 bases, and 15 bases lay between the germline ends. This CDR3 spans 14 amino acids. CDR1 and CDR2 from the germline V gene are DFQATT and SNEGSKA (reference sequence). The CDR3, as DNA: TGCAGTGCTCCGGTGGAGGGGCGAAACACTGAAGCTTTCTTT. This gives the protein CSAPVEGRNTEAFF.

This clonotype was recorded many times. CDR3 region: CASSKGLPNTGELFF. In DNA, the CDR3 is TGTGCCAGCAGCAAGGGACTCCCGAACACCGGGGAGCTGTTTTTT. This chain uses TRBV9 with TRBJ2-2, with a tentative D call TRBD2 (6 bases). CDR3 length: 15 amino acids. Germline V gene lookup returns CDR1 SGDLS and CDR2 YYNGEE. The ends were cut back, 4 bases at V and 0 bases at J, with 10 bases in the middle.

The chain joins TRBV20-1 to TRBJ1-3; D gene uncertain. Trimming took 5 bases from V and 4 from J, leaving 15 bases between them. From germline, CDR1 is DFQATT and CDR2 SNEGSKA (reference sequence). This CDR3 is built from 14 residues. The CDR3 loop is CSASNGLTGNTIYF. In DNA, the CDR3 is TGCAGTGCTTCGAATGGACTGACCGGAAACACCATATATTTT.